A single sample is the source of the 29 T cell receptor beta chains below, sequenced in a study of shared clonotypes between healthy human individuals. CD8 cells classed as naive were CD45RO-negative and positively selected for CCR7, excluding terminally differentiated effector memory CD45RA+ cells. Repertoires were generated with immunoSEQ multiplex PCR, while TCRdb's copy carries only in-frame clones and drops some. The sample carries about 2.1 million clones, just under 95% recorded once. The specimen was naive CD8+ T cells from PBMCs. The receptor source for this set is a man younger than 35 in good health. Some clones in this sample may be carry-over from other donors' samples.

The rearrangement joins TRBV7-9 to TRBJ2-1; D remains ambiguous. Germline loops: CDR1 SEHNR, CDR2 FQNEAQ (reference sequence). With 5 bases removed from V and 1 base from J, the gap between germline ends came to 12 bases. The CDR3 extends over 15 amino acids. The CDR3: CASSPLDGSYNEQFF. As DNA, the CDR3 is TGTGCCAGCAGCCCTCTCGACGGGTCCTACAATGAGCAGTTCTTC. The full variable domain, with the rest looked up from reference TRBV7-9 and TRBJ2-1, is DTGVSQNPRHKITKRGQNVTFRCDPISEHNRLYWYRQTLGQGPEFLTYFQNEAQLEKSRLLSDRFSAERPKGSFSTLEIQRTEQGDSAMYLCASSPLDGSYNEQFFGPGTRLTVL.

The chain employs TRBV5-4 and TRBJ2-7, with 7 bases lining up with TRBD1. Germline V gene lookup returns CDR1 SGHNT and CDR2 YYREEE (reference sequence). The J segment lost 7 bases and the V segment lost 4 bases, leaving 5 bases of the junction unmatched. CDR3 length: 12 residues. This chain's CDR3 is CASSIGQVEQYF. In DNA form, the CDR3 reads TGTGCCAGCAGCATTGGACAGGTTGAGCAGTACTTC.

The V call is TRBV5-4, the J call TRBJ1-2; a weak D match, TRBD1 (5 bases). The germline V gene encodes CDR1 SGHNT and CDR2 YYREEE (reference sequence). This CDR3 region has 14 residues. Between the trimmed V and J ends, which lost 4 bases and 3 bases, there was a span of 13 bases. The CDR3 here is CASSPSGFDYGYTF. The CDR3 nucleotides are TGTGCCAGCAGCCCCTCAGGGTTCGACTATGGCTACACCTTC.

V gene TRBV2 combines with J gene TRBJ2-5; tentatively, D is TRBD1 (5 bases). Germline V lookup: CDR1 SNHLY, CDR2 FYNNEI. CDR3 size: 13 residues. Between the trimmed V and J ends, which lost 4 bases and 5 bases, there was a span of 11 bases. Written as DNA, the CDR3 is TGTGCCAGCAGTGGAGGACAAGTGGAGACCCAGTACTTC. Its translation: CASSGGQVETQYF.

This clone was found once. The rearrangement joins TRBV28 to TRBJ2-1, with D uncertain. This CDR3 has 15 residues. CDR1 and CDR2 from the germline V gene are MDHEN and SYDVKM. The V and J ends lost 6 bases and 4 bases respectively, with 16 bases between them. CDR3 nucleotides: TGTGCCAGCAGCCCCCGCCATAACGCTTACAATGAGCAGTTCTTC. This encodes CASSPRHNAYNEQFF.

V usage is TRBV27 and J usage is TRBJ1-1, with D possibly matching TRBD1 (6 bases). V lost 4 bases and J lost 8, with 14 bases in between. This CDR3 contains 13 residues. Germline V gene data show CDR1 as MNHEY and CDR2 as SMNVEV (reference sequence). Here the CDR3 DNA reads TGTGCCAGCAGTTGGGGCAGGGGAGACGAAGCTTTCTTT. This codes for CASSWGRGDEAFF.

This clone has a single count. The chain is built from TRBV11-2 and TRBJ1-1, with D possibly being TRBD1 (6 bases). The CDR3 is 16 residues long. Germline-derived CDR1 and CDR2 are SGHAT and FQNNGV. Trimming pared 4 bases from V and 0 bases from J, leaving 15 bases between. CDR3 DNA sequence: TGTGCCAGCAGCTCAGACTACAGGGCACTGAACACTGAAGCTTTCTTT. It yields the protein CASSSDYRALNTEAFF. Variable domain in full (rest from reference TRBV11-2 and TRBJ1-1): EAGVAQSPRYKIIEKRQSVAFWCNPISGHATLYWYQQILGQGPKLLIQFQNNGVVDDSQLPKDRFSAERLKGVDSTLKIQPAKLEDSAVYLCASSSDYRALNTEAFFGQGTRLTVV.

J is TRBJ2-7 and V is TRBV7-9, with TRBD2 matching 8 bases. Germline trimming cut 1 base from V and 5 bases from J; bases unmatched to any gene: 10. Germline V gene sequence: CDR1 SEHNR, CDR2 FQNEAQ (reference sequence). The CDR3 is 16 residues long. The CDR3 coding sequence is TGTGCCAGCAGCTTAGGAGGACTAGCCTTTTGGAACGAGCAGTACTTC. Encoded protein: CASSLGGLAFWNEQYF.

The J gene is TRBJ1-1, the V gene TRBV19, with D possibly matching TRBD1 (5 bases). CDR1 is LNHDA and CDR2 is SQIVND in the germline V gene (reference sequence). Deletions cut 3 bases from V and 5 bases from J, with 13 bases between. The CDR3 has 14 residues. CDR3 in DNA: TGTGCCAGTAGTATGTTTGAGGGGAGGACTGAAGCTTTCTTT. It translates to CASSMFEGRTEAFF.

For this clone: This CDR3 is also generated by other DNA sequences in the sample. The rearrangement uses TRBV9 and TRBJ2-7, with unresolved D. The germline CDR1 and CDR2 sequences are SGDLS and YYNGEE. CDR3 length equals 13 residues. The V end was cut by 0 bases, the J end by 2 bases, with 6 bases between. DNA of the CDR3: TGTGCCAGCAGCGTAGACCCTACCTACGAGCAGTACTTC. Amino acid sequence: CASSVDPTYEQYF.

The rearrangement uses TRBV23-1 and TRBJ1-2; D is unresolved. TRBV23-1 is an ORF for which the function is uncertain. The CDR3 covers 11 residues. V was pared by 4 bases and J by 6 bases, with 6 bases between. CDR3 nucleotide sequence: TGCGCCAGCAGTCTTTGGGATGGCTACACCTTC. It encodes CASSLWDGYTF.

This clone appeared a single time. The CDR3 region has the DNA TGTGCCAGCAGTTTATCGAGGGGACAATACTACGAGCAGTACTTC. Its translation is CASSLSRGQYYEQYF. J is TRBJ2-7 and V is TRBV27; a weak D match, TRBD1 (6 bases). The germline V gene encodes CDR1 MNHEY and CDR2 SMNVEV (reference sequence). This CDR3 comprises 15 residues. V lost 0 bases and J 3 bases, leaving 12 bases between the germline ends.

The CDR3 reads CASSVEQGNSPLHF. The DNA for the CDR3 is TGTGCCAGCAGCGTAGAGCAGGGTAATTCACCCCTCCACTTT. The J gene is TRBJ1-6, the V gene TRBV9; tentative D call: TRBD1 (5 bases). The V and J ends lost 0 bases and 6 bases respectively, with 7 bases between them. The V gene's germline CDR1 is SGDLS and CDR2 YYNGEE. This CDR3 has 14 amino acids. Full variable domain (rest looked up from reference TRBV9 and TRBJ1-6): DSGVTQTPKHLITATGQRVTLRCSPRSGDLSVYWYQQSLDQGLQFLIQYYNGEERAKGNILERFSAQQFPDLHSELNLSSLELGDSALYFCASSVEQGNSPLHFGNGTRLTVT.

This rearrangement joins TRBV27 to TRBJ2-5; TRBD1 agrees at 9 bases. The germline gives CDR1 MNHEY, CDR2 SMNVEV (reference sequence). This CDR3 has 13 residues. V was pared by 7 bases and J by 11 bases, with 11 bases of the junction left unmatched. CDR3: CASTGTGSREQYF. In nucleotides, the CDR3 is TGTGCCAGCACCGGGACAGGGTCTCGGGAGCAGTACTTC.

To note about this clone: This sample also contains other DNA sequences that code for the same CDR3. This chain uses TRBV27 with TRBJ2-7; the match to TRBD1 covers 10 bases. V was pared by 4 bases and J by 1 base, with 4 bases of the junction left unmatched. Per the germline V gene, CDR1 is MNHEY and CDR2 is SMNVEV (reference sequence). The CDR3 is 15 amino acids. Here the CDR3 DNA reads TGTGCCAGCAGTTCACCGGGACAGGGGTCCTACGAGCAGTACTTC. Translation: CASSSPGQGSYEQYF.

This chain connects TRBV29-1 to TRBJ2-1; D remains ambiguous. Trimming took 7 bases from V and 6 from J, leaving 13 bases between them. The CDR3 spans 12 residues. Germline loops: CDR1 SQVTM, CDR2 ANQGSEA. For the CDR3, the DNA is TGCAGCGCTGTACTCGATCCCAATGAGCAGTTCTTC. It yields the protein CSAVLDPNEQFF.

This chain uses TRBV28 with TRBJ1-5; weak D call: TRBD1 (5 bases). In germline, CDR1 is MDHEN, CDR2 SYDVKM. CDR3 size: 15 residues. The germline V and J ends were trimmed by 5 bases and 0 bases, with 11 bases remaining between them. The CDR3, as DNA: TGTGCCAGCAGTCAAGGGACTTATAGCAATCAGCCCCAGCATTTT. Translation: CASSQGTYSNQPQHF.

The rearrangement links TRBV19 to TRBJ1-2; no clear D. This CDR3 contains 14 residues. The germline gives CDR1 LNHDA, CDR2 SQIVND (reference sequence). Trimming removed 5 bases at V and 4 bases at J, with 14 bases between. The DNA for the CDR3 is TGTGCCAGTAGTCTACCCGGCCAGTTCTATGGCTACACCTTC. It translates to CASSLPGQFYGYTF.

The rearrangement uses TRBV15 and TRBJ2-1, with D possibly called TRBD1 or TRBD2 (5 bases each). Trimming left V 1 base short and J 5 bases short, with 21 bases between. Germline CDR1 LNHNV, CDR2 YYDKDF (reference sequence). This CDR3 region has 18 residues. The chain's CDR3 is CATSRVVRGEKRDNEQFF. CDR3 bases: TGTGCCACCAGCAGAGTTGTGAGGGGCGAGAAGAGAGACAATGAGCAGTTCTTC.

The chain joins TRBV27 to TRBJ2-1; 13 bases fit TRBD2. The CDR3 contains 17 residues. Losses at the gene ends were 5 bases for V and 4 bases for J; bases not matched to a gene: 8. Looked up from germline, CDR1 is MNHEY and CDR2 is SMNVEV (reference sequence). CDR3: CASSPGTSGALYNEQFF. In DNA, the CDR3 is TGTGCCAGCAGTCCCGGGACTAGCGGGGCTCTTTACAATGAGCAGTTCTTC.

Turning to this clone: Other nucleotide sequences from this sample produce the same CDR3. The chain recombines TRBV28 with TRBJ2-1; D unclear. The CDR3 is made up of 12 amino acids. The V end lost 6 bases, the J end lost 6 bases, and 9 bases lay between the germline ends. Germline values: CDR1 MDHEN, CDR2 SYDVKM. The CDR3 nucleotides are TGTGCCAGCAGCCCCCGTGTCAATGAGCAGTTCTTC. This sequence encodes CASSPRVNEQFF.

The genes are TRBV11-2 and TRBJ2-3; TRBD2 aligns across 7 bases. V was clipped by 5 bases and J by 3 bases; unmatched bases: 5. Germline CDR1 is SGHAT and CDR2 is FQNNGV. CDR3 size: 14 residues. CDR3 DNA sequence: TGTGCCAGCAGCACCGGACTAGTGACAGATACGCAGTATTTT. It encodes CASSTGLVTDTQYF.

V is TRBV11-2 and J is TRBJ1-1; D remains unclear. The V end lost 2 bases, the J end lost 1 base, and 5 bases lay between the germline ends. The CDR3 covers 13 residues. CDR1 and CDR2 from the germline V gene are SGHAT and FQNNGV. Here the CDR3 reads CASSLTRNTEAFF. The CDR3 DNA is TGTGCCAGCAGCTTAACTCGGAACACTGAAGCTTTCTTT.

This sequence joins TRBV30 and TRBJ2-4; the D is unclear. The V end lost 5 bases, the J end lost 8 bases, and 13 bases lay between the germline ends. Germline V gene lookup returns CDR1 GTSNPN and CDR2 SVGIG (reference sequence). CDR3 length: 12 residues. CDR3 nucleotide sequence: TGTGCCTGGGATAAAGGATTTGACATTCAGTACTTC. It translates to CAWDKGFDIQYF.

DNA for the CDR3: TGTGCCAGCAGAACTGTAGGGGCCAGGGGTGCAACTAATGAAAAACTGTTTTTT. This gives the protein CASRTVGARGATNEKLFF. The gene calls are TRBV27 and TRBJ1-4; D may be TRBD1 (6 bases). The CDR3 length is 18 residues. The V end lost 6 bases, the J end lost 0 bases, and 20 bases lay between the germline ends. Germline CDR1 and CDR2: MNHEY and SMNVEV (reference sequence).

This chain joins TRBV2 and TRBJ2-1, with D unresolved. The CDR3 is 12 residues long. Germline lookup yields CDR1 SNHLY and CDR2 FYNNEI. With 6 bases removed from V and 6 bases from J, the gap between germline ends came to 9 bases. The CDR3 sequence is CASRTYVNEQFF. The CDR3 DNA reads as TGTGCCAGCAGAACGTACGTCAATGAGCAGTTCTTC.

The chain joins TRBV28 to TRBJ2-5; 7 bases match TRBD1. The ends lost 5 bases at V and 5 bases at J; junction bases unmatched: 8. Looked up from germline, CDR1 is MDHEN and CDR2 is SYDVKM. The CDR3 spans 14 residues. CDR3 DNA sequence: TGTGCCAGCAGTCGAAACAGGGGACGGGAGACCCAGTACTTC. Encoded protein: CASSRNRGRETQYF.

The chain is built from TRBV5-1 and TRBJ2-1, with D perhaps matching TRBD2 (6 bases). V was trimmed by 0 bases and J by 8 bases, leaving 9 bases between them. The CDR3 length is 13 residues. Looked up from germline, CDR1 is SGHRS and CDR2 is YFSETQ. CDR3 in amino acids: CASSLAGDDEQFF. CDR3 sequence (DNA): TGCGCCAGCAGCTTGGCGGGGGACGATGAGCAGTTCTTC. Based on the CDR3 plus reference TRBV5-1 and TRBJ2-1, the full variable domain is KAGVTQTPRYLIKTRGQQVTLSCSPISGHRSVSWYQQTPGQGLQFLFEYFSETQRNKGNFPGRFSGRQFSNSRSEMNVSTLELGDSALYLCASSLAGDDEQFFGPGTRLTVL.

The chain employs TRBV11-2 and TRBJ2-1; D is possibly TRBD1 (6 bases). CDR3 length equals 13 residues. V lost 2 bases and J 15 bases, leaving 17 bases between the germline ends. The germline CDR1 and CDR2 sequences are SGHAT and FQNNGV. The CDR3 sequence: CASSLRLRTERFF. The CDR3 DNA reads TGTGCCAGCAGCTTACGCCTACGGACAGAACGGTTCTTC.